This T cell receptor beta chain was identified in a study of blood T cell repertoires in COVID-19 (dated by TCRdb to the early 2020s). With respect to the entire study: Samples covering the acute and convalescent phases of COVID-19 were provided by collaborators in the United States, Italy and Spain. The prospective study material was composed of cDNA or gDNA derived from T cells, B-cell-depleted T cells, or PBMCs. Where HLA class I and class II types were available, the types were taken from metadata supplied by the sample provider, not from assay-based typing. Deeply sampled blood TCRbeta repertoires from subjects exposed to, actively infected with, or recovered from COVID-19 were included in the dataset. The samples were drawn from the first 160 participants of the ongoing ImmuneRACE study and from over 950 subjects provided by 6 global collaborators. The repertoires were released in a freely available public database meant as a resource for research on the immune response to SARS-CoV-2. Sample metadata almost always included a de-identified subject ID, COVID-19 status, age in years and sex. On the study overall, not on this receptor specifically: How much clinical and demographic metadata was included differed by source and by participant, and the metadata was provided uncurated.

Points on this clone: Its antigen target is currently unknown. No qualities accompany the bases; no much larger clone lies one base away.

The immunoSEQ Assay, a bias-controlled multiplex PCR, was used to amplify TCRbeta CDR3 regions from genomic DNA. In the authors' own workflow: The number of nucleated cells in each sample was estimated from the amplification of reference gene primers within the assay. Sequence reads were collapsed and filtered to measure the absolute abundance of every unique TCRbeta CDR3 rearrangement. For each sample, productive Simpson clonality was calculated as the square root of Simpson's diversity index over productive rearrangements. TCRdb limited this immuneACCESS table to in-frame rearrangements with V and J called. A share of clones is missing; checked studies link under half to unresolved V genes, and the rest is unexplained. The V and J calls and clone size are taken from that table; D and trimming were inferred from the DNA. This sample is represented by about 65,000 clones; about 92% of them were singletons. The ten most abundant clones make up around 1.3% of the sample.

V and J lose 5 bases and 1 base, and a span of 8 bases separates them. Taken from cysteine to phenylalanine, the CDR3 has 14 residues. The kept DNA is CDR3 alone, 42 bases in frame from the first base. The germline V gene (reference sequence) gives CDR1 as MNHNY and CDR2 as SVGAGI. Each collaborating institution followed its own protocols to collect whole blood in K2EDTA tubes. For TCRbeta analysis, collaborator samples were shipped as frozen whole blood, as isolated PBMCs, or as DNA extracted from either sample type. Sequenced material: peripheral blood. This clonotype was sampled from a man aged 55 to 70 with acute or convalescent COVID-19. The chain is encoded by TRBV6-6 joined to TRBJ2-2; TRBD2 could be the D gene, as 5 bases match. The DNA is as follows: TGTGCCAGCAGTAGCGGACGGAACACCGGGGAGCTGTTTTTT. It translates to CASSSGRNTGELFF.